Presented here are 3 T cell receptor beta chains from one specimen sequenced in a study of regulatory T cells in long-lasting Graves disease. Sample time point: newly diagnosed GD, antithyroid drugs for less than 3 months. The TCR library was prepared using RNA isolated from PBMCs. With iRepertoire HTBI primers and Arm-PCR of CDR3 regions, TCR beta libraries were built. From the multiplex PCR reads, TCRdb called clonotypes with MiXCR, one entry per CDR3 protein. In the table there are around 400,000 distinct CDR3 sequences, roughly 15% of which are singletons. This sample also belongs to another study, concerning T cells in Graves' hyperthyroidism and ophthalmopathy.

Sample: peripheral blood mononuclear cells (PBMCs), taken at new diagnosis, from a patient treated with antithyroid drugs. The source of these receptors is a woman in her thirties or forties with Graves disease.

This clonotype was observed a few times. A much larger clone lies one base from this, so it may be a read error. The rearrangement links TRBV11-2 to TRBJ2-2; D gene uncertain. Germline CDR1 and CDR2: SGHAT and FQNNGV. The CDR3 runs to 14 residues. CDR3 nucleotides: TGTGCCGGCAGCTTATTCGCGAACACCGGGGAGCTGTTTTTT. It yields the protein CAGSLFANTGELFF.

This clonotype was seen many times. The rearrangement links TRBV11-2 to TRBJ1-5, with D hard to call. The CDR3 length is 13 residues. Looked up from germline, CDR1 is SGHAT and CDR2 is FQNNGV. Trimming shortened V by 5 bases and J by 5 bases, and 10 bases separated the two germline ends. CDR3 sequence (DNA): TGTGCCAGCAGCCCCCGTGTGGATCAGCCCCAGCATTTT. The encoded protein is CASSPRVDQPQHF. The full variable domain, with the rest looked up from reference TRBV11-2 and TRBJ1-5, is EAGVAQSPRYKIIEKRQSVAFWCNPISGHATLYWYQQILGQGPKLLIQFQNNGVVDDSQLPKDRFSAERLKGVDSTLKIQPAKLEDSAVYLCASSPRVDQPQHFGDGTRLSIL.

This clonotype came up a few times. V and J are TRBV13 and TRBJ2-2; weak D call: TRBD1 (5 bases). Germline V gene sequence: CDR1 PRHDT, CDR2 FYEKMQ (reference sequence). V gave up 5 bases and J gave up 7 bases, with 14 bases separating them. The CDR3 extends over 14 amino acids. CDR3 in amino acids: CASSLERGGGELFF. For the CDR3, the DNA is TGTGCCAGCAGCCTCGAAAGGGGTGGCGGGGAGCTGTTTTTT.